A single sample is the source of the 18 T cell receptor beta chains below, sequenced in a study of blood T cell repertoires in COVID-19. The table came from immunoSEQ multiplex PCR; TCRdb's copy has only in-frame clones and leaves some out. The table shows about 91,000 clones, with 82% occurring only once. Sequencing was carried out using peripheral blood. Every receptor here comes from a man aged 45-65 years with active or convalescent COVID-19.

The CDR3 protein is CASSYSRQGADGYTF. DNA of the CDR3: TGTGCCAGCAGTTACTCGAGACAGGGGGCGGATGGCTACACCTTC. The rearrangement joins TRBV6-5 to TRBJ1-2; TRBD1 aligns across 10 bases. Trimming took 0 bases from V and 6 from J; bases not matched to a gene: 4. The CDR3 sequence is 15 residues long. Germline V lookup: CDR1 MNHEY, CDR2 SVGAGI.

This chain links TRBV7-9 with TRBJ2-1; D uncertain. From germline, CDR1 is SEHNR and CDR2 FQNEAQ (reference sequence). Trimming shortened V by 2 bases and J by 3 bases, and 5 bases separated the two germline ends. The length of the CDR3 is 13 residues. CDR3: CASSLILYNEQFF. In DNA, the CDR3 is TGTGCCAGCAGCTTAATCCTCTACAATGAGCAGTTCTTC. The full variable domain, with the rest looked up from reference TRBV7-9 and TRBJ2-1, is DTGVSQNPRHKITKRGQNVTFRCDPISEHNRLYWYRQTLGQGPEFLTYFQNEAQLEKSRLLSDRFSAERPKGSFSTLEIQRTEQGDSAMYLCASSLILYNEQFFGPGTRLTVL.

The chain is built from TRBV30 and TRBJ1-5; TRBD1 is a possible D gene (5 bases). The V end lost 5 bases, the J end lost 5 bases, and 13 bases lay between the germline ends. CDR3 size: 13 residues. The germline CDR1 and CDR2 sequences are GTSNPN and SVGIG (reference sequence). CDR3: CAWARDPDQPQHF. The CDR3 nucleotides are TGTGCCTGGGCCAGGGATCCGGATCAGCCCCAGCATTTT.

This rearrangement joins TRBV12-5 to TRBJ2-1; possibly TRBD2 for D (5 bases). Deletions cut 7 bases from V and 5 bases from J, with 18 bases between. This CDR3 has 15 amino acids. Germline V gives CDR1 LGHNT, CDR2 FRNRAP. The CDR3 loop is CASALGSGIDNEQFF. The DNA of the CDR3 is TGTGCTAGTGCCCTCGGGTCGGGAATTGACAATGAGCAGTTCTTC.

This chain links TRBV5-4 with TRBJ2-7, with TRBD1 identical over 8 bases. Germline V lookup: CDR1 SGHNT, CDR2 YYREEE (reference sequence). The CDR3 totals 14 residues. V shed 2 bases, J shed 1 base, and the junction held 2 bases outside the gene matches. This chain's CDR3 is CASSLQGGSYEQYF. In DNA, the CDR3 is TGTGCCAGCAGCTTACAGGGGGGTTCCTACGAGCAGTACTTC.

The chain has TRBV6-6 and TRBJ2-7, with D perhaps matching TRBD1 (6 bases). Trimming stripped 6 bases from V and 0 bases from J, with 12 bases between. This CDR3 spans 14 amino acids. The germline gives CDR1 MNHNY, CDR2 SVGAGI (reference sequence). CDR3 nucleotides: TGTGCCAGCAGACTGACAGGCAGCTCCTACGAGCAGTACTTC. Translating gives CASRLTGSSYEQYF.

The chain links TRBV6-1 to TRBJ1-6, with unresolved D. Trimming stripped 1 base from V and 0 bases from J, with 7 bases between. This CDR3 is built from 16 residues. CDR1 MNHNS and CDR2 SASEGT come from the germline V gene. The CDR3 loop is CASSEERNSYNSPLHF. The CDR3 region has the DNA TGTGCCAGCAGTGAAGAGAGGAACTCCTATAATTCACCCCTCCACTTT.

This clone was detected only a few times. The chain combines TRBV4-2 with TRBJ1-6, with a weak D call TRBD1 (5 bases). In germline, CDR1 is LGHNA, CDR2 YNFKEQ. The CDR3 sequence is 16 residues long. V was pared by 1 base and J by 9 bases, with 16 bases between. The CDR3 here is CASSQGTPGGGSPLHF. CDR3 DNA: TGTGCCAGCAGCCAAGGGACCCCCGGGGGAGGTTCACCCCTCCACTTT.

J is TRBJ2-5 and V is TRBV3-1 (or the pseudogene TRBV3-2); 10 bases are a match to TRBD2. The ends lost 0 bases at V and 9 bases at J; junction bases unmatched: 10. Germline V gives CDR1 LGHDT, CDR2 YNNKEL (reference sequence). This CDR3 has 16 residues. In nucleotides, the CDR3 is TGTGCCAGCAGCCAAGATCAAGCGGGGGGGCCTTTGGCCCAGTACTTC. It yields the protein CASSQDQAGGPLAQYF.

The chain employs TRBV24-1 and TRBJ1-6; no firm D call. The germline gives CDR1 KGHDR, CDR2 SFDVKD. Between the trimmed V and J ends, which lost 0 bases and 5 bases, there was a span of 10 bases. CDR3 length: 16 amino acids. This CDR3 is CATSDLQVPDNSPLHF. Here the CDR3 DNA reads TGTGCCACCAGTGATTTGCAGGTCCCGGATAATTCACCCCTCCACTTT.

The CDR3 reads CASSLAVTDTGELFF. The CDR3 DNA follows: TGTGCCAGCAGCTTGGCCGTGACAGACACCGGGGAGCTGTTTTTT. The chain joins TRBV5-5 to TRBJ2-2; possibly TRBD1 for D (5 bases). The CDR3 runs to 15 residues. Deletions cut 0 bases from V and 3 bases from J, with 9 bases between. CDR1 and CDR2 from the germline V gene are SGHKS and YYEKEE (reference sequence).

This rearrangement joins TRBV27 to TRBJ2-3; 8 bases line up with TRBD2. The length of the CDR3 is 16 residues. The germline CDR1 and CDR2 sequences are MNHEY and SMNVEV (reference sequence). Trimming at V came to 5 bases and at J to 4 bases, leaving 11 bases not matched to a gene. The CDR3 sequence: CASSPQYRGGPDTQYF. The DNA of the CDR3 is TGTGCCAGCAGTCCCCAATATCGGGGGGGCCCAGATACGCAGTATTTT.

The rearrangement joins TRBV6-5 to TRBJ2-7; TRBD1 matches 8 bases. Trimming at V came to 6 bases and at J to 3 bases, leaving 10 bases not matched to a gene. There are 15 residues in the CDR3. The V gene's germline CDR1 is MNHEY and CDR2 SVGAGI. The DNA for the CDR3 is TGTGCCAGCAGCGAGACCGGGACAGGAGACTACGAGCAGTACTTC. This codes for CASSETGTGDYEQYF.

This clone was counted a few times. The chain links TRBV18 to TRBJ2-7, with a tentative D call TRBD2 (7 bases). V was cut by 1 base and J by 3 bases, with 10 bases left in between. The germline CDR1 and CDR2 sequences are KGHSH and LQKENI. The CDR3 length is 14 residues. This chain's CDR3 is CASSPRGGSYEQYV. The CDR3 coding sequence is TGTGCCAGCTCACCACGCGGGGGCAGCTACGAGCAGTACGTC.

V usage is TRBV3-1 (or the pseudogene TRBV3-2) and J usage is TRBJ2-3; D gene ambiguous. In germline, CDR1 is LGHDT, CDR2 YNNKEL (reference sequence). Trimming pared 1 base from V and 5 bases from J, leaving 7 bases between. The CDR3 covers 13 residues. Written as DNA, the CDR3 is TGTGCCAGCAGCCAAGGCGAACGAGATACGCAGTATTTT. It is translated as CASSQGERDTQYF.

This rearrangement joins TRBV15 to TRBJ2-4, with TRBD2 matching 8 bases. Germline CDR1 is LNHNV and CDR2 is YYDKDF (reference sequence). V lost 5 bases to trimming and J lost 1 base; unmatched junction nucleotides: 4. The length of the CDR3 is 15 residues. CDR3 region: CATSAGGPAKNIQYF. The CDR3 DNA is TGTGCCACCAGCGCGGGGGGCCCGGCCAAAAACATTCAGTACTTC.

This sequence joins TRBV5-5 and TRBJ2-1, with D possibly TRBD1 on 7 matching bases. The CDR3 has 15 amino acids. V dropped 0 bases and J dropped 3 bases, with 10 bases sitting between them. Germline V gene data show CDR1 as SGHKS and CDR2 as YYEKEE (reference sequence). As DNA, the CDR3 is TGTGCCAGCAGCTTGGTCCAGGGGGGCTACAATGAGCAGTTCTTC. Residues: CASSLVQGGYNEQFF.

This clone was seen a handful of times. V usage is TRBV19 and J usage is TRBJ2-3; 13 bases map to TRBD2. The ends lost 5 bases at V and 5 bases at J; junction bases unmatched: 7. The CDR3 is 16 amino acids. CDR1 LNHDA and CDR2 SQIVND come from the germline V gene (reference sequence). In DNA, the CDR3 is TGTGCCAGTAGTTCCCCGACTAGCGGGAGGAGAGATACGCAGTATTTT. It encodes CASSSPTSGRRDTQYF.